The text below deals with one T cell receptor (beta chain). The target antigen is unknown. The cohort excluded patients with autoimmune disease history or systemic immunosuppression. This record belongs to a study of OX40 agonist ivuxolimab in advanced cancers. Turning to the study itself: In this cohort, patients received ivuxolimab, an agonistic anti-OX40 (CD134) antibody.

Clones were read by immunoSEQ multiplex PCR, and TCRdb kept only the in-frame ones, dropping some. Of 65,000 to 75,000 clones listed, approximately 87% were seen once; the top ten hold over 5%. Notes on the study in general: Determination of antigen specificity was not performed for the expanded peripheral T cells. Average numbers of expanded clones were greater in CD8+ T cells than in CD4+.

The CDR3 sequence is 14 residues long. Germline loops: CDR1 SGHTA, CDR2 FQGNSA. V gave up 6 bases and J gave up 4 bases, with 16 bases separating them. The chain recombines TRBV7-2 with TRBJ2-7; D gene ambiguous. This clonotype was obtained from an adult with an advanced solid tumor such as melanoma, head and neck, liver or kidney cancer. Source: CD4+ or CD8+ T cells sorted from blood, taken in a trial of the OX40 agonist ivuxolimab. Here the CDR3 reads CASRQPSAKYEQYF. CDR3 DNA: TGTGCCAGCAGACAGCCCTCCGCGAAATACGAGCAGTACTTC.